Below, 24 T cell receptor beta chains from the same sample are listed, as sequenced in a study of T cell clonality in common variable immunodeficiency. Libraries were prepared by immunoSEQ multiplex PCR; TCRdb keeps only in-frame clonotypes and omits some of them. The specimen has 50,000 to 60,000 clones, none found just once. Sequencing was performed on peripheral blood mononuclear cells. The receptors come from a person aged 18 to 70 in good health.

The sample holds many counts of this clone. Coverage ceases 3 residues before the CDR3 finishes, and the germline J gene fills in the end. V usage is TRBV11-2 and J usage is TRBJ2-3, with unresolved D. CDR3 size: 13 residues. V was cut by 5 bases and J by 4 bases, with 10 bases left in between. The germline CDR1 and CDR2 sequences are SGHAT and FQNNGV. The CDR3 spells CASSGNLADTQYF. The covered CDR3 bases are TGTGCCAGCAGCGGCAATCTGGCAGATACG. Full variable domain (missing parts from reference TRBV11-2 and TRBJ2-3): EAGVAQSPRYKIIEKRQSVAFWCNPISGHATLYWYQQILGQGPKLLIQFQNNGVVDDSQLPKDRFSAERLKGVDSTLKIQPAKLEDSAVYLCASSGNLADTQYFGPGTRLTVL.

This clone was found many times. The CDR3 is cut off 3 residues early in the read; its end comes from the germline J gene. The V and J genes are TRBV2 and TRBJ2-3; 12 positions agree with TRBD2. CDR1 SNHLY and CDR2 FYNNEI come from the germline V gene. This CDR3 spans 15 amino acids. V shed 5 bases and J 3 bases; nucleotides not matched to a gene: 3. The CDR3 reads CASSLLAGGTDTQYF. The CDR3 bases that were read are TGTGCCAGCAGTCTTCTAGCGGGAGGGACAGATACG.

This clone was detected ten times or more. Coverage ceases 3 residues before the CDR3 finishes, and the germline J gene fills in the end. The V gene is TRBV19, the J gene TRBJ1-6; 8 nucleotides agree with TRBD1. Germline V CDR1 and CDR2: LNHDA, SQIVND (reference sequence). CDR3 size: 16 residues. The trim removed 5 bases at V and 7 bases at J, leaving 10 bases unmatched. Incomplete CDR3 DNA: TGTGCCAGTAGTGTATGGGCCGGGACAGGAAATTCACCC. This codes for CASSVWAGTGNSP. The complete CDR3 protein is CASSVWAGTGNSPLHF.

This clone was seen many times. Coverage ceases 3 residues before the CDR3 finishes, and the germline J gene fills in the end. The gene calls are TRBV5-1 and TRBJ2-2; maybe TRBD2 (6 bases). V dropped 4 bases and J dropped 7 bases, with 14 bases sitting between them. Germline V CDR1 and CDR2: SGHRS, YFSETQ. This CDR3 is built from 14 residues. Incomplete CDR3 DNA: TGCGCCAGCAGCGGCGGGGAGGTCAGCGGGGAG. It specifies CASSGGEVSGE. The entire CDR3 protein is CASSGGEVSGELFF.

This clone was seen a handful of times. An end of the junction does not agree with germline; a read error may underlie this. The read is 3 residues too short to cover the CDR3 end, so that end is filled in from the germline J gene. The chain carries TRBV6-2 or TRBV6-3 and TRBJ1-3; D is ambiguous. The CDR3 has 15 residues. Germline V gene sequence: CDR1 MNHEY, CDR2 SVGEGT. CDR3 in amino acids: CASILRPDSGNTIYF. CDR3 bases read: TGTGCCAGCATCCTCCGACCGGACTCTGGAAACACA.

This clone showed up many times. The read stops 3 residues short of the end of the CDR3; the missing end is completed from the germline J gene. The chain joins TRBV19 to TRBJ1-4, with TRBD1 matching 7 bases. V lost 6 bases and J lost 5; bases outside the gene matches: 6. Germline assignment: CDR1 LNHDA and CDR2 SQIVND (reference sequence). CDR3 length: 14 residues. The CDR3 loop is CASSPGTENEKLFF. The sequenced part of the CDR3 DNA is TGTGCCAGTAGCCCCGGGACAGAGAATGAAAAA.

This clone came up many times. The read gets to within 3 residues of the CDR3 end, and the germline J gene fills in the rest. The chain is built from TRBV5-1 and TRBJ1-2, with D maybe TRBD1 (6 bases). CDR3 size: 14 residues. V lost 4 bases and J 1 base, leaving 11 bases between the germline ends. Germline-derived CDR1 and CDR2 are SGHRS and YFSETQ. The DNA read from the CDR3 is TGCGCCAGCAGCCGGGACAACCTTAACTATGGC. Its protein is CASSRDNLNYG. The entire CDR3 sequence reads CASSRDNLNYGYTF.

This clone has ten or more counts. The CDR3 bases that were read are TGTGCCAGCAGCCGGGGTCTTACG. It encodes CASSRGLT. Given in full, the CDR3 is CASSRGLTQYF. The chain uses TRBV5-4 and TRBJ2-3; D possibly corresponds to TRBD2 (5 bases). The CDR3 end lies 3 residues beyond the end of the read and is filled in from the germline J gene. The V and J ends lost 4 bases and 8 bases respectively, with 8 bases between them. Germline assignment: CDR1 SGHNT and CDR2 YYREEE (reference sequence). The CDR3 runs to 11 residues.

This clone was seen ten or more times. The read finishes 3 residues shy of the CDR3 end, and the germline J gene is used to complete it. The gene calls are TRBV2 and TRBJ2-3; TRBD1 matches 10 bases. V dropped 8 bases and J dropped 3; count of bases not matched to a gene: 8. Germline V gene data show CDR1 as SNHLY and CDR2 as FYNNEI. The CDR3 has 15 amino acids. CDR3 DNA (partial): TGTGCCAGCGGACGGGACAGGGGCGGGACAGATACG. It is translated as CASGRDRGGTDT. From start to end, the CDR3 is CASGRDRGGTDTQYF.

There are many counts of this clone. CDR3 amino acids: CSASRGGVKNQPQHF. The sequenced CDR3 bases are TGCAGTGCTAGTCGAGGGGGCGTTAAAAATCAGCCC. V and J are TRBV20-1 and TRBJ1-5, with 7 bases that match TRBD1. Read sequence stops 3 residues before the CDR3 end, and the germline J gene provides the missing end. This CDR3 comprises 15 residues. V dropped 3 bases and J dropped 4; count of bases not matched to a gene: 9. CDR1 is DFQATT, CDR2 SNEGSKA, per germline (reference sequence).

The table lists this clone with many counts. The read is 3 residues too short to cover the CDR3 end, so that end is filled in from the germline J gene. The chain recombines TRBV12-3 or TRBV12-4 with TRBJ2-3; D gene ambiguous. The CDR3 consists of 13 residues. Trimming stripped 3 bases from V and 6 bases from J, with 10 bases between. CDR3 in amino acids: CASSLLRWDTQYF. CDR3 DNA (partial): TGTGCCAGCAGTTTGCTACGTTGGGATACG.

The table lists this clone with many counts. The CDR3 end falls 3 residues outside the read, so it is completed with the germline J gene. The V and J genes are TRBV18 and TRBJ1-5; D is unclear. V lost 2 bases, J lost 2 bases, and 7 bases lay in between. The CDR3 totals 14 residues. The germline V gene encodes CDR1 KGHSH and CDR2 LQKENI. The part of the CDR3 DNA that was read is TGTGCCAGCTCACCAAGTAGGGGCAATCAGCCC. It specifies CASSPSRGNQP. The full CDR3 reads CASSPSRGNQPQHF.

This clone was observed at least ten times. Partial CDR3 DNA: TGTGCCAGCAGCGCAGAGATGACAGATACG. This translates into CASSAEMTDT. The full CDR3 is CASSAEMTDTQYF. V and J are TRBV13 and TRBJ2-3, with D uncertain. The CDR3 goes on 3 residues after the read ends, and that part is filled in from the germline J gene. CDR1 and CDR2 from the germline V gene are PRHDT and FYEKMQ (reference sequence). CDR3 length: 13 amino acids. V was clipped by 5 bases and J by 3 bases, with 9 bases between them.

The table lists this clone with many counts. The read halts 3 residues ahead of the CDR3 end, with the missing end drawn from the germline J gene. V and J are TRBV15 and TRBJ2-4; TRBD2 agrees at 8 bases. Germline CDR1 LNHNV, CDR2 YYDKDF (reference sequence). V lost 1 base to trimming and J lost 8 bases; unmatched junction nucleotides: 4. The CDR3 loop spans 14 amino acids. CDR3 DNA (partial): TGTGCCACCAGCAGAGTAGCGGGACTTGACATT. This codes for CATSRVAGLDI. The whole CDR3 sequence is CATSRVAGLDIQYF.

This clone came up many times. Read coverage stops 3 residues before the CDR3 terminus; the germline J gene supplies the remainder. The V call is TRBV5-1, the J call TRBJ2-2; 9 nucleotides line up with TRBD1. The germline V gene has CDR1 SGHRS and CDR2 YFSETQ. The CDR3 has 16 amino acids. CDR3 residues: CASSQEPGQGFQKLFF. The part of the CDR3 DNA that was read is TGCGCCAGCAGCCAAGAACCGGGACAGGGATTTCAAAAG.

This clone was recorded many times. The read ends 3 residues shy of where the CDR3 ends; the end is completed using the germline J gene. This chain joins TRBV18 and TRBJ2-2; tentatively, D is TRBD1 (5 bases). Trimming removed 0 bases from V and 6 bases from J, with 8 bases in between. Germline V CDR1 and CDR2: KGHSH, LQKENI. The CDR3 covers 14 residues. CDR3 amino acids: CASSPPSTAGELFF. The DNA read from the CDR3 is TGTGCCAGCTCACCACCGTCGACAGCCGGGGAG.

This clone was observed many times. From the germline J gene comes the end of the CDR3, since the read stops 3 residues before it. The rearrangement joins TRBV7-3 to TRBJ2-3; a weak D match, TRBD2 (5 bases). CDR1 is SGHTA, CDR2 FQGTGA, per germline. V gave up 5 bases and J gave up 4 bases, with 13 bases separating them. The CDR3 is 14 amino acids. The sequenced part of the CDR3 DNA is TGTGCCAGCAGCCTGGACTTGAACTCAGATACG. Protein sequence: CASSLDLNSDT. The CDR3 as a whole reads CASSLDLNSDTQYF.

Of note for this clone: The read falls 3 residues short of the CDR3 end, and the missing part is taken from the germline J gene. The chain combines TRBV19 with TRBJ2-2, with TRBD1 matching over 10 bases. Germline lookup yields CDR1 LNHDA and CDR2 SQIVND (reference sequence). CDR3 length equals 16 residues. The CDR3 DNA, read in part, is TGTGCCAGTATTGACAGGGGGCGCCCCGGTAATGAAAAG. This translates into CASIDRGRPGNEK. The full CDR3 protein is CASIDRGRPGNEKLFF.

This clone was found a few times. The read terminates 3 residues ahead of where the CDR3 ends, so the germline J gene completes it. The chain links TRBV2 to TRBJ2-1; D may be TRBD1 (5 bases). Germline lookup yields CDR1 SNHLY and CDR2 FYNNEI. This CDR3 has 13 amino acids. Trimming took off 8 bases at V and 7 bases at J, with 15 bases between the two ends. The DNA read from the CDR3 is TGTGCCAGCGCTACCCGCAGGGAAAATGAG. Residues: CASATRRENE. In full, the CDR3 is CASATRRENEQFF.

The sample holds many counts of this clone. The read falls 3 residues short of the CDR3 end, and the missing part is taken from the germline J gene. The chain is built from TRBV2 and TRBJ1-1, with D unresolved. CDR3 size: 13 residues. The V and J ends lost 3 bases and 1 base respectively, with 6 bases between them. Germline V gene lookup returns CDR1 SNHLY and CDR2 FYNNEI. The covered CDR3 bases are TGTGCCAGCAGTGACCGCGAGAACACTGAA. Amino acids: CASSDRENTE. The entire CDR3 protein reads CASSDRENTEAFF.

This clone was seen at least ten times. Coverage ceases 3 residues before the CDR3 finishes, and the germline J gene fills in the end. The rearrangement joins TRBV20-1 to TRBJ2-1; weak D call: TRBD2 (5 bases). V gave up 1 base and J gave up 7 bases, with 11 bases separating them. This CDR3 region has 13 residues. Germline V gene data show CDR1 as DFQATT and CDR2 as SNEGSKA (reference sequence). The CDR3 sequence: CSARGGLLNEQFF. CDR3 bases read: TGCAGTGCTAGAGGTGGACTTTTAAATGAG.

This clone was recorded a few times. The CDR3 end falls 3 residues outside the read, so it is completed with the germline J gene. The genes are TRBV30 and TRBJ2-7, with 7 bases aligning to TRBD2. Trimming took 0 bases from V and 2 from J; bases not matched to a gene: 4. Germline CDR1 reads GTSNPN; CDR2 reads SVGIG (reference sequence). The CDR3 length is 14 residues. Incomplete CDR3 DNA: TGTGCCTGGAGTGTACTTGCGGGAGCCTACGAG. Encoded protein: CAWSVLAGAYE. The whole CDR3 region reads CAWSVLAGAYEQYF.

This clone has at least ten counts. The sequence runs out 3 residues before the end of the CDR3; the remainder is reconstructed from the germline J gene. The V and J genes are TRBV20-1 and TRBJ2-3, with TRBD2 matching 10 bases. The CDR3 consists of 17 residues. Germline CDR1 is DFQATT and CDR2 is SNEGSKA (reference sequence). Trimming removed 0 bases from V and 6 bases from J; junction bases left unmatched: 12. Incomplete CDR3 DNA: TGCAGTGCTAGAGATCCCCCCGGCCGAGCGGGGGGGGATACG. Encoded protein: CSARDPPGRAGGDT. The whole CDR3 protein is CSARDPPGRAGGDTQYF.

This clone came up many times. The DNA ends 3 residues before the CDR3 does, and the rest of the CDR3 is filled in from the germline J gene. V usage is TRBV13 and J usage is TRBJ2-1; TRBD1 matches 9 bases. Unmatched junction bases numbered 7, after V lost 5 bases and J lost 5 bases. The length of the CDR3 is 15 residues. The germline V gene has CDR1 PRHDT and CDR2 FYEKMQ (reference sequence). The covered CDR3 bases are TGTGCCAGCAGCCACCGGGACAGGGTCCACAATGAG. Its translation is CASSHRDRVHNE. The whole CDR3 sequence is CASSHRDRVHNEQFF. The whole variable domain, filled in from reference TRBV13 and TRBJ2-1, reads AAGVIQSPRHLIKEKRETATLKCYPIPRHDTVYWYQQGPGQDPQFLISFYEKMQSDKGSIPDRFSAQQFSDYHSELNMSSLELGDSALYFCASSHRDRVHNEQFFGPGTRLTVL.